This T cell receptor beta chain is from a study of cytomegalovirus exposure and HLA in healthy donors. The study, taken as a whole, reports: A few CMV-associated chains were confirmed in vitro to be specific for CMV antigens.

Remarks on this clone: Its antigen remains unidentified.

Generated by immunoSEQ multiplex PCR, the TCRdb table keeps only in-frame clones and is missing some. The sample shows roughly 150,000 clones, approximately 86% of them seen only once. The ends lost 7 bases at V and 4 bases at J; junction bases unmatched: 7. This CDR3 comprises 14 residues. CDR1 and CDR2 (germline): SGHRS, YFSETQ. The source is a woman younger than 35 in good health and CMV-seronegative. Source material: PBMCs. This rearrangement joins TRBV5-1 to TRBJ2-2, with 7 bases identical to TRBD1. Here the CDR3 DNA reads TGCGCCAGCCGAAGACAGGGAATCACCGGGGAGCTGTTTTTT. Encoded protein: CASRRQGITGELFF.